Each of the 29 T cell receptor beta chains below was sequenced from the same sample in a study of T-cell reconstitution after alpha-beta-depleted transplantation in children. Construction of the TCRbeta library involved unique molecular identifiers. TCRdb used MiXCR to reprocess the PCR reads, holding one entry per CDR3 protein. There are around 190,000 distinct CDR3 sequences in the sample; approximately 7% occur only once, and just over 5.5% lies in the top ten. The sequenced sample was PBMCs, obtained before TCRalphabeta/CD19-depleted stem cell transplant. Receptor source: a boy aged 2 to 10 with acute lymphoblastic leukemia, due to receive a stem cell transplant.

This clonotype showed up many times. The genes are TRBV27 and TRBJ2-7, with 7 bases that match TRBD2. V shed 5 bases and J 3 bases; nucleotides not matched to a gene: 10. Germline loops: CDR1 MNHEY, CDR2 SMNVEV (reference sequence). This CDR3 comprises 15 residues. The CDR3 coding sequence is TGTGCCAGCAGTGGACCGGGACTAATGGGCTACGAGCAGTACTTC. Translated, it gives CASSGPGLMGYEQYF.

In its sample, this clonotype was seen many times. V gene TRBV7-9 combines with J gene TRBJ2-1, with D tentatively TRBD1 (6 bases). Germline loops: CDR1 SEHNR, CDR2 FQNEAQ (reference sequence). Trimming took 4 bases from V and 9 from J, leaving 13 bases between them. The CDR3 is 13 residues long. The CDR3: CASSSPQGPEQFF. The CDR3 bases are TGTGCCAGCAGCTCCCCACAGGGTCCTGAGCAGTTCTTC.

This clonotype has a count of ten or more. The chain has TRBV28 and TRBJ2-1; D gene unclear. Trimming removed 1 base from V and 2 bases from J, with 6 bases in between. Per germline, CDR1 MDHEN and CDR2 SYDVKM. CDR3 length: 14 amino acids. Here the CDR3 DNA reads TGTGCCAGCAGTTTATCGGAGCCCTACAATGAGCAGTTCTTC. This gives the protein CASSLSEPYNEQFF.

The chain joins TRBV7-9 to TRBJ2-2; no clear D gene. The CDR3 sequence is 16 residues long. V was pared by 5 bases and J by 4 bases, with 17 bases between. Germline V gene sequence: CDR1 SEHNR, CDR2 FQNEAQ (reference sequence). CDR3 loop: CASSPRLGSGTGELFF. DNA for the CDR3: TGTGCCAGCAGCCCCAGGCTCGGTTCGGGCACCGGGGAGCTGTTTTTT.

The chain carries TRBV6-5 and TRBJ1-5; D perhaps matches TRBD1 (5 bases). The CDR3 spans 14 residues. V lost 1 base to trimming and J lost 6 bases, with 10 bases between them. Germline CDR1 reads MNHEY; CDR2 reads SVGAGI. This chain's CDR3 is CASSYLQGGQPQHF. The CDR3 region has the DNA TGTGCCAGCAGTTACTTGCAGGGCGGTCAGCCCCAGCATTTT.

The CDR3 protein is CSANRGRDEQYV. CDR3 sequence (DNA): TGCAGTGCTAACAGGGGGCGAGACGAGCAGTACGTC. This rearrangement joins TRBV20-1 to TRBJ2-7; TRBD1 aligns across 9 bases. Trimming removed 4 bases from V and 5 bases from J; junction bases left unmatched: 3. This CDR3 has 12 residues. Germline CDR1 reads DFQATT; CDR2 reads SNEGSKA (reference sequence).

The chain couples TRBV20-1 to TRBJ2-7; the match to TRBD2 covers 11 bases. The V gene end was trimmed by 6 bases and the J gene end by 7 bases; junction bases not matched to a gene: 11. The CDR3 spans 14 residues. Germline CDR1 DFQATT, CDR2 SNEGSKA (reference sequence). The CDR3 nucleotides read TGCAGTGCAGCCACTAGCGGGGGCTACTGGGAGCAGTACTTC. Its protein is CSAATSGGYWEQYF.

This clonotype appeared many times. The chain has TRBV4-3 and TRBJ2-3; the D is unclear. V shed 0 bases and J shed 5 bases, with 6 bases lying between them. The CDR3 extends over 13 amino acids. CDR1 and CDR2 (germline): LGHNA, YSLEER. As DNA, the CDR3 is TGCGCCAGCAGCCAAGAAAAAATAGATACGCAGTATTTT. Residues: CASSQEKIDTQYF.

This clonotype was seen at least ten times. The chain joins TRBV4-3 to TRBJ2-4; 10 bases fit TRBD1. From germline, CDR1 is LGHNA and CDR2 YSLEER. The CDR3 is 16 residues long. V shed 4 bases, J shed 1 base, and the junction held 4 bases outside the gene matches. In DNA, the CDR3 is TGCGCCAGCAGCCCCGGGACAGGGGAGGCCAAAAACATTCAGTACTTC. This encodes CASSPGTGEAKNIQYF.

The genes are TRBV20-1 and TRBJ2-3, with 9 bases fitting TRBD2. Looked up from germline, CDR1 is DFQATT and CDR2 is SNEGSKA (reference sequence). The CDR3 is 13 amino acids. In DNA, the CDR3 is TGCTGCGGTAGCGGGAGCCGCACAGATACGCAGTATTTT. It is translated as CCGSGSRTDTQYF.

The J gene is TRBJ1-1, the V gene TRBV5-1; 8 bases agree with TRBD1. Losses at the gene ends were 0 bases for V and 3 bases for J; bases not matched to a gene: 7. This CDR3 has 16 residues. CDR1 is SGHRS, CDR2 YFSETQ, per germline. CDR3: CASSLARDRTYTEAFF. CDR3 bases: TGCGCCAGCAGCTTGGCCAGGGACAGGACCTACACTGAAGCTTTCTTT.

This clonotype was seen many times. This rearrangement joins TRBV28 to TRBJ1-6; D gene unclear. The ends were cut back, 3 bases at V and 4 bases at J, with 4 bases in the middle. Germline lookup yields CDR1 MDHEN and CDR2 SYDVKM. The CDR3 runs 13 residues. Here the CDR3 DNA reads TGTGCCAGCAGTTTGGCGTATAATTCACCCCTCCACTTT. As protein: CASSLAYNSPLHF.

This clonotype came up many times. The chain combines TRBV11-2 with TRBJ1-6, with D unclear. This CDR3 is built from 17 residues. The germline V gene has CDR1 SGHAT and CDR2 FQNNGV. Trimming removed 1 base from V and 4 bases from J, with 14 bases in between. CDR3 sequence reads: CASSLGPQGRYNSPLHF. DNA for the CDR3: TGTGCCAGCAGCTTAGGCCCTCAAGGGAGGTATAATTCACCCCTCCACTTT.

The chain couples TRBV7-2 to TRBJ1-6; TRBD1 matches at 8 bases. Germline V gives CDR1 SGHTA, CDR2 FQGNSA. Unmatched junction bases numbered 7, after V lost 6 bases and J lost 0 bases. CDR3 length equals 17 residues. CDR3 in amino acids: CASRVRGQGSYNSPLHF. Here the CDR3 DNA reads TGTGCCAGCAGGGTCAGGGGGCAGGGCTCCTATAATTCACCCCTCCACTTT.

This clonotype has only a few counts. The germline gene is not matched at one end of the junction; a read error may be the cause. The rearrangement uses TRBV7-2 and TRBJ2-4; 7 nucleotides align to TRBD1. The CDR3 extends over 16 amino acids. Germline CDR1 reads SGHTA; CDR2 reads FQGNSA. The CDR3, as DNA: TGCCCCAGCAGCTTAACAGGGGCCTTAGCCAAAAACATTCAGTACTTC. Protein sequence: CPSSLTGALAKNIQYF.

V is TRBV7-9 and J is TRBJ2-1; a possible D gene is TRBD2 (6 bases). Germline V CDR1 and CDR2: SEHNR, FQNEAQ (reference sequence). This CDR3 has 16 residues. V gave up 2 bases and J gave up 8 bases, with 19 bases separating them. The CDR3: CASSLWWGDQMDEQFF. The DNA of the CDR3 is TGTGCCAGCAGCTTATGGTGGGGGGATCAAATGGATGAGCAGTTCTTC.

The table lists this clonotype with a few counts. V usage is TRBV7-2 and J usage is TRBJ2-3; tentatively, D is TRBD1 or TRBD2 (6 bases each). CDR1 and CDR2 (germline): SGHTA, FQGNSA. The CDR3 consists of 17 residues. The ends were cut back, 0 bases at V and 6 bases at J, with 19 bases in the middle. This chain's CDR3 is CASSLAPRGTSPDTQYF. The CDR3 bases are TGTGCCAGCAGCTTAGCCCCCCGCGGGACATCCCCGGATACGCAGTATTTT.

The chain couples TRBV4-3 to TRBJ2-3, with 9 bases fitting TRBD1. V gave up 0 bases and J gave up 6 bases; unmatched junction bases: 4. Germline V gene sequence: CDR1 LGHNA, CDR2 YSLEER. This CDR3 is built from 15 residues. CDR3 region: CASSQEGQGVDTQYF. The CDR3 bases are TGCGCCAGCAGCCAAGAGGGACAGGGTGTGGATACGCAGTATTTT.

This clonotype was counted at least ten times. V and J are TRBV5-1 and TRBJ1-1; the match to TRBD1 covers 7 bases. Losses at the gene ends were 3 bases for V and 0 bases for J; bases not matched to a gene: 2. CDR1 is SGHRS and CDR2 is YFSETQ in the germline V gene. This CDR3 has 14 amino acids. The CDR3 spells CASSSTGLNTEAFF. CDR3 sequence (DNA): TGCGCCAGCAGCTCGACAGGGTTGAACACTGAAGCTTTCTTT.

This clonotype was detected many times. The chain uses TRBV20-1 and TRBJ1-4; D unclear. V lost 5 bases to trimming and J lost 6 bases, with 19 bases between them. The germline V gene encodes CDR1 DFQATT and CDR2 SNEGSKA (reference sequence). CDR3 length: 15 amino acids. In nucleotides, the CDR3 is TGCAGTGCTCCGTCGCGTGGCACCTCGTATGAAAAACTGTTTTTT. Protein product: CSAPSRGTSYEKLFF.

This chain uses TRBV5-1 with TRBJ2-5; a possible D gene is TRBD1 (5 bases). The CDR3 has 13 residues. Trimming stripped 7 bases from V and 5 bases from J, with 15 bases between. Germline assignment: CDR1 SGHRS and CDR2 YFSETQ. In nucleotides, the CDR3 is TGCGCCAGCGGCAGGGATAATTTGGAGACCCAGTACTTC. Its protein is CASGRDNLETQYF. Looking up the rest from reference TRBV5-1 and TRBJ2-5 gives the full variable domain: KAGVTQTPRYLIKTRGQQVTLSCSPISGHRSVSWYQQTPGQGLQFLFEYFSETQRNKGNFPGRFSGRQFSNSRSEMNVSTLELGDSALYLCASGRDNLETQYFGPGTRLLVL.

This chain uses TRBV15 with TRBJ2-3, with 10 bases fitting TRBD2. Trimming cost V 3 bases and J 1 base; bases outside gene matches: 7. There are 17 residues in the CDR3. The germline gives CDR1 LNHNV, CDR2 YYDKDF (reference sequence). CDR3 DNA sequence: TGTGCCACCAGCAGGGACCAAGCGGGAGGGCGCACAGATACGCAGTATTTT. Its protein is CATSRDQAGGRTDTQYF.

This clonotype was counted at least ten times. This chain uses TRBV29-1 with TRBJ2-7, with 10 nucleotides matching TRBD1. This CDR3 has 15 residues. V was pared by 0 bases and J by 0 bases, with 2 bases of the junction left unmatched. CDR1 is SQVTM, CDR2 ANQGSEA, per germline. CDR3 in DNA: TGCAGCGTTGAAGATGGGACAGGGGCCTCCTACGAGCAGTACTTC. This sequence encodes CSVEDGTGASYEQYF.

Of note for this clonotype: A read error is possible here, since a much larger clone lies one base away. The chain links TRBV5-1 to TRBJ2-6; 7 bases fit TRBD2. J gave up 0 bases and V 4 bases, and 4 bases lay outside the gene matches. Germline V gene lookup returns CDR1 SGHRS and CDR2 YFSETQ. CDR3 length: 16 residues. As DNA, the CDR3 is TGCGCCAGCAGCCCCCGGGGGGTCTCTGGGGCCAACGTCCTGACTTTC. It encodes CASSPRGVSGANVLTF. Based on the CDR3 plus reference TRBV5-1 and TRBJ2-6, the full variable domain is KAGVTQTPRYLIKTRGQQVTLSCSPISGHRSVSWYQQTPGQGLQFLFEYFSETQRNKGNFPGRFSGRQFSNSRSEMNVSTLELGDSALYLCASSPRGVSGANVLTFGAGSRLTVL.

This clonotype has ten or more counts. The chain combines TRBV5-8 with TRBJ1-6, with unresolved D. The CDR3 is 13 residues long. The germline V gene encodes CDR1 SGHTS and CDR2 YDEGEE. V gave up 0 bases and J gave up 7 bases, with 5 bases separating them. CDR3 amino acids: CASSLAGNSPLHF. For the CDR3, the DNA is TGTGCCAGCAGCTTGGCCGGGAATTCACCCCTCCACTTT.

This clonotype was counted a few times. The chain carries TRBV5-5 and TRBJ1-5, with 7 bases that match TRBD1. In germline, CDR1 is SGHKS, CDR2 YYEKEE (reference sequence). J gave up 7 bases and V 4 bases, and 11 bases lay outside the gene matches. This CDR3 has 15 amino acids. The CDR3 is CASSLEHGTVQPQHF. The CDR3 DNA sequence: TGTGCCAGCAGCCTAGAACACGGGACAGTCCAGCCCCAGCATTTT.

There are many counts of this clonotype. The chain couples TRBV25-1 to TRBJ2-7; TRBD1 might be the D (5 bases). V gave up 3 bases and J gave up 2 bases, with 20 bases separating them. This CDR3 spans 17 amino acids. In germline, CDR1 is MGHDK, CDR2 SYGVNS. The DNA of the CDR3 is TGTGCCAGCAGTGAGAACGACAGACCGGGCGGCACCTACGAGCAGTACTTC. Its translation: CASSENDRPGGTYEQYF.

The V and J genes are TRBV6-2 or TRBV6-3 and TRBJ2-5; tentatively, D is TRBD1 (6 bases). The V end lost 6 bases, the J end lost 5 bases, and 13 bases lay between the germline ends. The germline gives CDR1 MNHEY, CDR2 SVGEGT. The CDR3 length is 13 residues. CDR3: CASRHRDDETQYF. The CDR3 DNA follows: TGTGCCAGCAGGCACAGGGATGACGAGACCCAGTACTTC.

This clonotype was counted only a few times. The chain uses TRBV15 and TRBJ1-5; D remains ambiguous. The CDR3 is made up of 12 amino acids. V was pared by 5 bases and J by 4 bases, with 6 bases between. CDR1 is LNHNV and CDR2 is YYDKDF in the germline V gene (reference sequence). The CDR3 sequence: CATSPGNQPQHF. The CDR3 DNA follows: TGTGCCACCAGCCCCGGGAATCAGCCCCAGCATTTT.